This T cell receptor beta chain was captured by sequencing in a study of cytomegalovirus exposure and HLA in healthy donors. Measured with immunoSEQ multiplex PCR; TCRdb has only the in-frame clones, and not every one. This table holds approximately 270,000 clones, around 85% found once. CDR1 is MNHEY, CDR2 SVGAGI, per germline. The CDR3 length is 15 residues. V dropped 2 bases and J dropped 3; count of bases not matched to a gene: 6. Broader study findings: There were under 200 TCR beta chains listed as cytomegalovirus-associated.

As regards this clone: Antigen specificity is unknown.

The sequenced material came from PBMCs. This chain connects TRBV6-5 to TRBJ2-7; 8 bases align to TRBD2. The sequence was obtained from a woman younger than 30 in good health and CMV-seronegative. DNA of the CDR3: TGTGCCAGCAGTTACCCCAGCGGGAGTTTCTACGAGCAGTACTTC. It codes for CASSYPSGSFYEQYF.